The entry below gives a single T cell receptor (beta chain) sequence along with its context. Its antigen is still unknown. Donors were drawn from the roughly 130-subject validation cohort, separate from the approximately 700-subject first cohort. The CDR3 runs to 11 residues. V lost 3 bases, J lost 12 bases, and 11 bases lay in between. Germline CDR1 SGHVS, CDR2 FQNEAQ. The data are from a study of cytomegalovirus exposure and HLA in healthy donors. The study's findings and limits: Using the classifier, cytomegalovirus status was reportedly diagnosed with high specificity and sensitivity.

TCRdb's table, derived via immunoSEQ multiplex PCR, lists solely in-frame clones and lacks some. The sample carries about 160,000 clones, roughly 91% recorded once. The clonotype comes from a young man in good health and CMV-seronegative. V and J are TRBV7-8 and TRBJ1-1; D is uncertain. The sequenced sample consisted of PBMCs. Here the CDR3 reads CASSFYSGTFF. The CDR3 DNA is TGTGCCAGCAGCTTTTATTCGGGAACTTTCTTT.